The rows below give T cell receptor beta chains drawn from one sample of a study of shared clonotypes between healthy human individuals. Data came from immunoSEQ multiplex PCR; TCRdb stores just in-frame clones and leaves some out. The table records about 2 million clones, roughly 95% of them present only once. The sequenced sample was naive CD4+ T cells sorted from blood. These receptors were collected from a man between 18 and 35 years old in good health. Each CDR3 is given with its conserved first and last residue. The D gene is left open where the match is weak. Size is stated for part of the rows, as once, few or many counts, or as a class when the clone is expanded.

v_gene	abundance	j_gene	d_gene	CDR3aa	CDR3nt
TRBV4-1	NA	TRBJ2-5	NA	CASSTQGKGLKETQYF	TGCGCCAGCAGCACTCAAGGGAAGGGGTTGAAAGAGACCCAGTACTTC
TRBV2	once	TRBJ1-5	NA	CASSEDRNQPQHF	TGTGCCAGCAGTGAGGACCGGAATCAGCCCCAGCATTTT
TRBV28	NA	TRBJ1-4	NA	CASSSQVNNEKLFF	TGTGCCAGCAGTTCACAGGTGAATAATGAAAAACTGTTTTTT
TRBV7-9	NA	TRBJ1-3	NA	CASSGTVERDTIYF	TGTGCCAGCAGTGGGACGGTTGAAAGGGACACCATATATTTT
TRBV2	NA	TRBJ1-5	NA	CAGKRDFNQPQHF	TGTGCCGGCAAACGCGACTTCAATCAGCCCCAGCATTTT
TRBV14	once	TRBJ2-1	TRBD2	CASSQRYGTSYNEQFF	TGTGCCAGCAGCCAAAGGTACGGGACTAGCTACAATGAGCAGTTCTTC
TRBV5-1	NA	TRBJ2-3	TRBD2	CASSIGTSGRTDTQYF	TGCGCCAGCAGCATTGGGACTAGCGGGAGAACAGATACGCAGTATTTT
TRBV19	NA	TRBJ2-7	TRBD2	CASSNPGTTYEQYF	TGTGCCAGTAGTAATCCCGGGACTACCTACGAGCAGTACTTC
TRBV5-8	NA	TRBJ1-6	NA	CASSLEKNSPLHF	TGTGCCAGCAGCTTGGAGAAAAATTCACCCCTCCACTTT
TRBV27	NA	TRBJ1-4	NA	CASSPRTPYLEKLFF	TGTGCCAGCAGTCCCCGGACACCTTATCTAGAAAAACTGTTTTTT
TRBV4-3	once	TRBJ2-7	TRBD2	CASSQARTSGYEQYF	TGCGCCAGCAGCCAAGCAAGGACTAGCGGCTACGAGCAGTACTTC
TRBV28	NA	TRBJ1-1	TRBD1	CASSLNEGASQNTEAFF	TGTGCCAGCAGTTTAAACGAGGGGGCAAGTCAGAACACTGAAGCTTTCTTT
TRBV19	NA	TRBJ2-7	NA	CASRPNTDPGSYEQYF	TGTGCCAGTAGGCCCAATACTGACCCAGGATCATACGAGCAGTACTTC
TRBV5-1	NA	TRBJ1-2	NA	CASSLGSGLGGYTF	TGCGCCAGCAGCTTGGGTTCAGGGTTGGGTGGCTACACCTTC
TRBV7-6	NA	TRBJ2-3	NA	CASSLLRGGGTDTQYF	TGTGCCAGCAGCTTATTGAGGGGAGGGGGTACAGATACGCAGTATTTT
TRBV7-2	NA	TRBJ2-7	TRBD1	CASSRDRTGDGEQYF	TGTGCCAGCAGCCGTGATCGGACAGGGGACGGCGAGCAGTACTTC
TRBV12-5	NA	TRBJ1-5	NA	CASAPDGGNQPQHF	TGTGCTAGTGCCCCGGACGGGGGCAATCAGCCCCAGCATTTT
TRBV9	NA	TRBJ1-3	NA	CASTDGNRSSGNTIYF	TGTGCCAGCACCGATGGGAACAGGAGCTCTGGAAACACCATATATTTT
TRBV2	few	TRBJ2-3	NA	CASSGGGGRGTQYF	TGTGCCAGCAGTGGCGGGGGCGGACGAGGTACGCAGTATTTT
TRBV19	few	TRBJ1-1	TRBD1	CASSIVGTGLNTEAFF	TGTGCCAGTAGTATTGTTGGGACAGGGCTGAACACTGAAGCTTTCTTT
TRBV7-9	NA	TRBJ2-1	TRBD2	CASSLEGGRYNEQFF	TGTGCCAGCAGCTTAGAGGGCGGGAGATACAATGAGCAGTTCTTC
TRBV4-1	NA	TRBJ2-7	NA	CASSLTGTSYEQYF	TGCGCCAGCAGTCTTACAGGGACCTCCTACGAGCAGTACTTC
TRBV29-1	NA	TRBJ2-7	NA	CSVEEGLGHYLDEQYF	TGCAGCGTTGAAGAAGGTCTAGGACACTACCTTGACGAGCAGTACTTC